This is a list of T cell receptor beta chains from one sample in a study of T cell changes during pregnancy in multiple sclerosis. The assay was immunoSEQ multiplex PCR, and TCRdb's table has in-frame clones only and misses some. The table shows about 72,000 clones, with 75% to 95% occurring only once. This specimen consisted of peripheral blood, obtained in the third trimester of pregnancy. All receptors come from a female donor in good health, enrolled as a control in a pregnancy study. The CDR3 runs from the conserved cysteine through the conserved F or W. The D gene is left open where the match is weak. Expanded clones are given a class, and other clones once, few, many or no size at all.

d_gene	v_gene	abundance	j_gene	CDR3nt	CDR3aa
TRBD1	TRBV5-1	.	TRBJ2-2	TGCGCCAGCAGCTTGGGGGGACAGGACACCGGGGAGCTGTTTTTT	CASSLGGQDTGELFF
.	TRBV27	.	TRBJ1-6	TGTGCCAGCAAGCTCAGGGGTTTTAATTCACCCCTCCACTTT	CASKLRGFNSPLHF
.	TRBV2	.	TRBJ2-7	TGTGCCAGCAGCCCAACCTACGAGCAGTACTTC	CASSPTYEQYF
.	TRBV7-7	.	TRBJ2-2	TGTGCCAGCAGCTTAGGTTCCGGGGTCAACACCGGGGAGCTGTTTTTT	CASSLGSGVNTGELFF
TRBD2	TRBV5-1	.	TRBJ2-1	TGCGCCAGCAGCACGACTAGCGGGGGGATCAATGAGCAGTTCTTC	CASSTTSGGINEQFF
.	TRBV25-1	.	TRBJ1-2	TGTGCCAGCACCCCAGCGGGGGGCGCCCACTATGGCTACACCTTC	CASTPAGGAHYGYTF
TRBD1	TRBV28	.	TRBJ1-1	TGTGCCAGCGGACAGGCGAACACTGAAGCTTTCTTT	CASGQANTEAFF
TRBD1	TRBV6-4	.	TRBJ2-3	TGTGCCAGCTCCAAGGGGGCAGGGACCCCAGATACGCAGTATTTT	CASSKGAGTPDTQYF
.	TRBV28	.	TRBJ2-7	TGTGCCAGCCGACCCCACGGGGAGACCTACGAGCAGTACTTC	CASRPHGETYEQYF
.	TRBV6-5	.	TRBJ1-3	TGTGCCAGCAGTTACGCGTACGGAAACACCATATATTTT	CASSYAYGNTIYF
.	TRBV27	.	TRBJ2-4	TGTGCCAGCAGTCCCGGGTTCGCCAAAAACATTCAGTACTTC	CASSPGFAKNIQYF
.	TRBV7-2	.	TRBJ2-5	TGTGCCAGCAGCTTATACTTTCAGGGTGAAGAGACCCAGTACTTC	CASSLYFQGEETQYF
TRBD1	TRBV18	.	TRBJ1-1	TGTGCCAGCTCGTTGGGACAGGGGGTTGACACTGAAGCTTTCTTT	CASSLGQGVDTEAFF
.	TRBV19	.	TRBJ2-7	TGTGCCACCTCCGGGGGGCTACCGAGCTCCTACGAGCAGTACTTC	CATSGGLPSSYEQYF
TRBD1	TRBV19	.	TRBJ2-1	TGTGCCAGTAGCCGACAGGGGGCGAACAATGAGCAGTTCTTC	CASSRQGANNEQFF
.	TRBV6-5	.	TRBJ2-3	TGTGCCAGCAGGAGGGATGGAGATACGCAGTATTTT	CASRRDGDTQYF
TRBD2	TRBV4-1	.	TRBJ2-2	TGCGCCAGCAGTGGCGGGGGAGGGACCGGGGAGCTGTTTTTT	CASSGGGGTGELFF
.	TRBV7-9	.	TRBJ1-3	TGTGCCAGCATCGGGGGCTCTGGAAACACCATATATTTT	CASIGGSGNTIYF
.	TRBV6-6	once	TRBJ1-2	TGTGCCAGCATTCCGACGGGGGGCGGCTATGGCTACACCTTC	CASIPTGGGYGYTF